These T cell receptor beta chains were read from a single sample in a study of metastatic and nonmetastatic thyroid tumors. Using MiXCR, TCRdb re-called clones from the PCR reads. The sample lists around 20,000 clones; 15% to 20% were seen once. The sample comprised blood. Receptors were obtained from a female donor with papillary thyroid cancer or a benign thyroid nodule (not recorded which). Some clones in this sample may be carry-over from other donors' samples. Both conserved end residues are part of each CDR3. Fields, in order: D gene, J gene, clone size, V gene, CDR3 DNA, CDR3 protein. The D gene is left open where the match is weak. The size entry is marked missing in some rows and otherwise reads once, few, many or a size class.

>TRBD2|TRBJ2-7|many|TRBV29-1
TGCAGCGGATGGGACTATGACGAGCAGTACTTC
CSGWDYDEQYF
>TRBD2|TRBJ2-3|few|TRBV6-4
TGTGCCAGCAGTGAACTCCTAGCGGGAGGGCCAACAGATACGCAGTATTTT
CASSELLAGGPTDTQYF
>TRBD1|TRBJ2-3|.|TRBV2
TGTGCCAGAAGTGGAACAGGGACAGGGGGCACAGATACGCAGTATTTT
CARSGTGTGGTDTQYF
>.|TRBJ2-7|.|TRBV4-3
TGCGCCAGCAGCTCAACACGTAAACACGAGCAGTACTTC
CASSSTRKHEQYF
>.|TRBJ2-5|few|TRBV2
TGTGCCAGCAGTGGGACTGGGTCCGGAGAGACCCAGTACTTC
CASSGTGSGETQYF
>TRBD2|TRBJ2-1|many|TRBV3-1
TGTGCCAGCAGCCAAGATTGGGGGGCCGGGACTAGCGGTTACAATGAGCAGTTCTTC
CASSQDWGAGTSGYNEQFF
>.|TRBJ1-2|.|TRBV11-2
TGTGCCAGCAGCTTGGGTACAGCTAATGTCTACACCTTC
CASSLGTANVYTF
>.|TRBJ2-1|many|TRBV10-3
TGTGCCATCAGTGAAGGATCGAGTTCTTTGTACAATGAGCAGTTCTTC
CAISEGSSSLYNEQFF
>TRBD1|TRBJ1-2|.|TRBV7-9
TGTGCCAGCAGCCTGATAGGGGGCGGCTATGGCTACACCTTC
CASSLIGGGYGYTF
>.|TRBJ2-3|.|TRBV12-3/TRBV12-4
TGTGCCAGCAGTATCCGCCACAGGGCAGATACGCAGTATTTT
CASSIRHRADTQYF
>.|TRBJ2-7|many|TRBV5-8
TGTGCCAGCGACCTATTAACATCCACCTACGAGCAGTACTTC
CASDLLTSTYEQYF
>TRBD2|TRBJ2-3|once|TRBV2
TGTGCCAGCAGGTGGGGACTAGCGGGAGTCATAGATACGCAGTATTTT
CASRWGLAGVIDTQYF
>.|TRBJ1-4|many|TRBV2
TGTGCCAGCAGTGAAGGAGGGCGGGGTGCGGCTAATGAAAAACTGTTTTTT
CASSEGGRGAANEKLFF
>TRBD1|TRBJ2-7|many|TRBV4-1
TGCGCCAGCAGCCAACCGACAGGGATCCACGAGCAGTACTTC
CASSQPTGIHEQYF
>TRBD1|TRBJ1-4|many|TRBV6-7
TGTGCCAGCAGTCCCCCAGGACAGGAAAAAAATGAAAAACTGTTTTTT
CASSPPGQEKNEKLFF